The rows below give T cell receptor beta chains drawn from one sample of a study of early stage breast cancer tumors. TCRdb's copy holds only in-frame clones and misses some; the assay was immunoSEQ multiplex PCR. The sample has more than 65,000 clones, less than 90% seen once. Input material: blood. All receptors derive from a person in their forties with breast cancer. CDR3s include the opening cysteine and the closing phenylalanine or tryptophan. The order of the fields is CDR3 DNA, CDR3 protein, CDR3 length, clone size, D gene, J gene, V gene. The D gene is left open where the match is weak. Size is omitted from some rows. Given values are once, few, many or a class for expanded clones.

TGCGCCACCGGGACTGGATACACCGGGGAGCTGTTTTTT	CATGTGYTGELFF	13	NA	NA	TRBJ2-2	TRBV10-2
TGTGCCAGCAGTGACTCTGGTATCTACGAGCAGTACTTC	CASSDSGIYEQYF	13	NA	NA	TRBJ2-7	TRBV27
TGTGCCAGCAGTCCGAGGACAGGGGGGGTGCGTGGCTACACCTTC	CASSPRTGGVRGYTF	15	NA	TRBD1	TRBJ1-2	TRBV27
TGTGCCACCAGCGCCAACGGGCGGGACGGGCTGAACACTGAAGCTTTCTTT	CATSANGRDGLNTEAFF	17	NA	NA	TRBJ1-1	TRBV15
TGTGCCAGCAGTTTCCCTAGCGGCCACGTTTTTAAGTATTTT	CASSFPSGHVFKYF	14	once	TRBD2	TRBJ2-3	TRBV28
TGTGCCAGCAGCTTAGGGGTTCTCACTGAAGCTTTCTTT	CASSLGVLTEAFF	13	NA	NA	TRBJ1-1	TRBV11-2
TGTGCCAGCAGCGACTCCACAGATACGCAGTATTTT	CASSDSTDTQYF	12	NA	NA	TRBJ2-3	TRBV7-9
TGTGCCAGCAGCTTAGACAGGCTTCCCCCTGAGCTGTTTTTT	CASSLDRLPPELFF	14	NA	NA	TRBJ2-2	TRBV11-1
TGTGCCAGCAGCAGGACAGGGGATCAGCCCCAGCATTTT	CASSRTGDQPQHF	13	few	TRBD1	TRBJ1-5	TRBV7-6
TGTGCCACCCAATTCGGGACAGGGGTCTACGAGCAGTACTTC	CATQFGTGVYEQYF	14	NA	TRBD1	TRBJ2-7	TRBV28
TGTGCCAGCAGTACCGGGACTAATGGCTACACCTTC	CASSTGTNGYTF	12	NA	NA	TRBJ1-2	TRBV28
TGCGCCAGCAGTGAAGGTGGTGGTTCTAACACTGAAGCTTTCTTT	CASSEGGGSNTEAFF	15	NA	NA	TRBJ1-1	TRBV10-1
TGTGCCAGCAGCTTAGGTCCTCCTAGGTCTGGAAACACCATATATTTT	CASSLGPPRSGNTIYF	16	NA	NA	TRBJ1-3	TRBV7-2
TGTGCCAGTAGTAGGCCGATTCAGGGGGATCAGCCCCAGCATTTT	CASSRPIQGDQPQHF	15	NA	TRBD1	TRBJ1-5	TRBV19
TGTGCCAGCAGTTTTCCCTCCCCCGGGACTAGCGGGAGGGTTAACACCGGGGAGCTGTTTTTT	CASSFPSPGTSGRVNTGELFF	21	NA	TRBD2	TRBJ2-2	TRBV28
TGTGCCAGCAGCCCGACAGGGACGGATCAGCCCCAGCATTTT	CASSPTGTDQPQHF	14	NA	TRBD1	TRBJ1-5	TRBV14
TGTGCCAGCAATCAAGGAGGAAGGTCGGCTAATGAAAAACTGTTTTTT	CASNQGGRSANEKLFF	16	NA	NA	TRBJ1-4	TRBV28
TGTGCCAGCAGTGTGACGGAAGAGACCCAGTACTTC	CASSVTEETQYF	12	NA	NA	TRBJ2-5	TRBV2
TGTGCCAGCAGCCAAGTATGGAGCACTGAAGCTTTCTTT	CASSQVWSTEAFF	13	NA	NA	TRBJ1-1	TRBV14
TGTGCCAGCAGTGTTCGGGGCACAGATACGCAGTATTTT	CASSVRGTDTQYF	13	NA	NA	TRBJ2-3	TRBV6-5
TGTGCCAGCACCGAAGACAGGGTGGGAGCTTTCTTT	CASTEDRVGAFF	12	NA	TRBD1	TRBJ1-1	TRBV28
TGTGCCAGCAGGCGACAGGCTAACTATGGCTACACCTTC	CASRRQANYGYTF	13	NA	NA	TRBJ1-2	TRBV6-1
TGTGCCAGCAGCTTGTCGGCAGGGGGCTGGCAGCCCCAGCATTTT	CASSLSAGGWQPQHF	15	NA	TRBD1	TRBJ1-5	TRBV7-2
TGTGCCAGTAGTGTCTCGGGAGAATCATACGAGCAGTACTTC	CASSVSGESYEQYF	14	NA	NA	TRBJ2-7	TRBV19
TGTGCCAGCAGTTACCGGCCCTCGGGCCCATACGAGCAGTACTTC	CASSYRPSGPYEQYF	15	NA	NA	TRBJ2-7	TRBV6-5
TGCGCCAGCAGCCGCGCCCCGGGACAGGGATTTTACGAGCAGTACTTC	CASSRAPGQGFYEQYF	16	NA	TRBD1	TRBJ2-7	TRBV4-1
TGTGCCAGCAGTCGTGGACGGAGCTCCTACAATGAGCAGTTCTTC	CASSRGRSSYNEQFF	15	NA	NA	TRBJ2-1	TRBV9
TGTGCCAGCTCACCCTGGACAGGGCTCAGCTCTGGAAACACCATATATTTT	CASSPWTGLSSGNTIYF	17	NA	TRBD1	TRBJ1-3	TRBV18
TGTGCCAGCAGCCCCCAAGTCGACTTTAACTATGGCTACACCTTC	CASSPQVDFNYGYTF	15	NA	NA	TRBJ1-2	TRBV2
TGTGCCAGCAGCTTAGGGGTAGCGGATTCCTACAATGAGCAGTTCTTC	CASSLGVADSYNEQFF	16	NA	NA	TRBJ2-1	TRBV7-8
TGTGCCAGCAGTACACAACTAGGGCTCCCCGAGACCCAGTACTTC	CASSTQLGLPETQYF	15	NA	NA	TRBJ2-5	TRBV6-1
TGTGCCAGCAGGGGAGCTAGCGGGAGGTTTACAGATACGCAGTATTTT	CASRGASGRFTDTQYF	16	NA	TRBD2	TRBJ2-3	TRBV27
TGTGCCAGAAGCTTGGAGGGCGGGAGGAACGAGCAGTACTTC	CARSLEGGRNEQYF	14	NA	TRBD2	TRBJ2-7	TRBV5-3
TGTGCCAGCACTCCTGGGGGGACAGGGGGCTACGAGCAGTACTTC	CASTPGGTGGYEQYF	15	few	TRBD1	TRBJ2-7	TRBV28
TGTGCCAGCAAAACGGGGCAGAACTACGAGCAGTACTTC	CASKTGQNYEQYF	13	few	NA	TRBJ2-7	TRBV27
TGCAGCGTCGTAAGACAGGGGGCCGACTCTGGAAACACCATATATTTT	CSVVRQGADSGNTIYF	16	NA	TRBD1	TRBJ1-3	TRBV29-1
TGTGCCAGCTCACCCATTGGCCAGGGAGCAGATACGCAGTATTTT	CASSPIGQGADTQYF	15	NA	NA	TRBJ2-3	TRBV18
TGTGCCAGCAGTTTATTGCCAGGCTACGAGCAGTACTTC	CASSLLPGYEQYF	13	NA	NA	TRBJ2-7	TRBV27
TGTGCCAGCAGCAAAGGGACTAGCGGCCAAGAGACCCAGTACTTC	CASSKGTSGQETQYF	15	NA	TRBD2	TRBJ2-5	TRBV7-9
TGTGCCAGCAGCCTGATAACAGATACGCAGTATTTT	CASSLITDTQYF	12	NA	NA	TRBJ2-3	TRBV7-9
TGTGCCAGCAGCTTAAGGGTGGCGGAGGAAAAACTGTTTTTT	CASSLRVAEEKLFF	14	once	NA	TRBJ1-4	TRBV6-6
TGTGCCAGCACTAAGGGAGGGGGGGTCACTGAAGCTTTCTTT	CASTKGGGVTEAFF	14	once	NA	TRBJ1-1	TRBV6-5
TGCGCCAGCAGGGGGACAGGGTTTGGTGAGCAGTTCTTC	CASRGTGFGEQFF	13	NA	TRBD1	TRBJ2-1	TRBV10-2
TGTGCCAGCTCACCGACTGTGGGTTCAGCTAACTATGGCTACACCTTC	CASSPTVGSANYGYTF	16	NA	NA	TRBJ1-2	TRBV18
TGTGCCATCAGTGAGAGCGGGAGGTCGTACGAGCAGTACTTC	CAISESGRSYEQYF	14	NA	TRBD2	TRBJ2-7	TRBV10-3
TGTGCCAGCAGCGAGCGGGGGACTAGCGGGAGGGGGAATGAGCAGTTCTTC	CASSERGTSGRGNEQFF	17	NA	TRBD2	TRBJ2-1	TRBV9
TGTGCCAGTAGTATCTTCCGGGACTTCTACAATGAGCAGTTCTTC	CASSIFRDFYNEQFF	15	NA	NA	TRBJ2-1	TRBV19